The 23 T cell receptor beta chains below all came from one sample that was sequenced in a study of blood T cell repertoires in COVID-19. Here immunoSEQ multiplex PCR was the method, and the copy in TCRdb shows in-frame clones only, minus some. The table records about 100,000 clones, roughly 87% of them present only once. Material: peripheral blood. Receptors were obtained from a man aged 25-45 years in a cohort sampled during active COVID-19.

The chain links TRBV24-1 to TRBJ2-3, with 10 bases aligning to TRBD2. Per the germline V gene, CDR1 is KGHDR and CDR2 is SFDVKD. V trimming: 4 bases; J trimming: 1 base; junction bases outside the gene matches: 7. CDR3 size: 17 residues. The CDR3 DNA follows: TGTGCCACCAGTGACCCAGGGACTAGCGAGGGCACAGATACGCAGTATTTT. This translates into CATSDPGTSEGTDTQYF.

V and J are TRBV10-3 and TRBJ1-4; 8 nucleotides line up with TRBD1. Germline trimming cut 0 bases from V and 4 bases from J; bases unmatched to any gene: 1. The CDR3 has 15 amino acids. Germline assignment: CDR1 ENHRY and CDR2 SYGVKD. The CDR3 DNA follows: TGTGCCATCAGTGAGTCACAGGGGGTTAATGAAAAACTGTTTTTT. As protein: CAISESQGVNEKLFF.

This chain uses TRBV7-2 with TRBJ1-6; no clear D. The CDR3 contains 13 residues. From germline, CDR1 is SGHTA and CDR2 FQGNSA. Trimming took 6 bases from V and 10 from J, leaving 13 bases between them. This chain's CDR3 is CASSPQVGSPLHF. CDR3 bases: TGTGCCAGCAGTCCCCAAGTGGGCTCACCCCTCCACTTT.

The chain carries TRBV5-1 and TRBJ2-1; 12 bases line up with TRBD2. Looked up from germline, CDR1 is SGHRS and CDR2 is YFSETQ. With V trimmed by 1 base and J by 8 bases, 4 bases remained unmatched. The CDR3 has 15 residues. The DNA of the CDR3 is TGCGCCAGCAGCTTGACTAGCGGGGGGCATCATGAGCAGTTCTTC. Translating it yields CASSLTSGGHHEQFF.

The CDR3 DNA reads as TGTGCCACAAGACAGGGGGCAACCGGGGAGCTGTTTTTT. It yields the protein CATRQGATGELFF. V and J are TRBV24-1 and TRBJ2-2; 10 nucleotides line up with TRBD1. Trimming took 10 bases from V and 5 from J; bases not matched to a gene: 3. CDR1 and CDR2 (germline): KGHDR, SFDVKD. The CDR3 loop spans 13 amino acids.

The V gene is TRBV28, the J gene TRBJ1-2; D is unresolved. This CDR3 is built from 12 residues. V lost 4 bases and J 7 bases, leaving 10 bases between the germline ends. Germline lookup yields CDR1 MDHEN and CDR2 SYDVKM. The CDR3 spells CASSSGLSGYTF. The CDR3 DNA sequence: TGTGCCAGCAGTTCTGGGCTGAGTGGCTACACCTTC.

The rearrangement uses TRBV5-4 and TRBJ1-2, with 7 bases fitting TRBD1. The V and J ends lost 0 bases and 6 bases, in that order; junction bases with no gene match: 8. There are 15 residues in the CDR3. Germline V gives CDR1 SGHNT, CDR2 YYREEE (reference sequence). CDR3 amino acids: CASSLEELGQNGYTF. As DNA, the CDR3 is TGTGCCAGCAGCTTGGAGGAATTGGGACAGAATGGCTACACCTTC.

The V and J genes are TRBV7-2 and TRBJ1-4, with D possibly TRBD1 on 5 matching bases. The CDR3 has 14 residues. Germline V CDR1 and CDR2: SGHTA, FQGNSA. Trimming cost V 2 bases and J 5 bases, with 9 bases left between them. CDR3 protein: CASSLQGGNEKLFF. The CDR3 bases are TGTGCCAGCAGCTTACAGGGTGGGAATGAAAAACTGTTTTTT.

The rearrangement uses TRBV4-3 and TRBJ2-3; perhaps TRBD2 as D (6 bases). Germline V gene sequence: CDR1 LGHNA, CDR2 YSLEER. This CDR3 is built from 17 residues. V shed 3 bases and J shed 2 bases, with 18 bases lying between them. The chain's CDR3 is CASSHPPGVSPTDTQYF. Written as DNA, the CDR3 is TGCGCCAGCAGCCACCCCCCGGGGGTCTCCCCCACAGATACGCAGTATTTT.

The V call is TRBV6-5, the J call TRBJ2-7, with 9 bases lining up with TRBD1. The V segment lost 6 bases and the J segment 2 bases; nucleotides outside the gene matches: 5. Per the germline V gene, CDR1 is MNHEY and CDR2 is SVGAGI. The length of the CDR3 is 14 residues. DNA of the CDR3: TGTGCCAGCAGGAGGACAGGGGTGGCCTACGAGCAGTACTTC. This sequence encodes CASRRTGVAYEQYF.

This chain uses TRBV27 with TRBJ1-5, with 12 bases matching TRBD1. CDR1 MNHEY and CDR2 SMNVEV come from the germline V gene (reference sequence). J gave up 5 bases and V 1 base, and 3 bases lay outside the gene matches. The CDR3 is 16 amino acids. The CDR3 sequence: CASSLFGTGGDQPQHF. The CDR3 coding sequence is TGTGCCAGCAGTTTATTCGGGACAGGGGGCGATCAGCCCCAGCATTTT.

The J gene is TRBJ2-7, the V gene TRBV28, with D perhaps matching TRBD1 (5 bases). This CDR3 is 14 amino acids long. CDR1 MDHEN and CDR2 SYDVKM come from the germline V gene. V lost 3 bases and J 5 bases, leaving 14 bases between the germline ends. The CDR3 sequence: CASSLLRGIHEQYF. CDR3 nucleotides: TGTGCCAGCAGTTTGTTAAGGGGTATCCACGAGCAGTACTTC. Full variable domain (missing parts from reference TRBV28 and TRBJ2-7): DVKVTQSSRYLVKRTGEKVFLECVQDMDHENMFWYRQDPGLGLRLIYFSYDVKMKEKGDIPEGYSVSREKKERFSLILESASTNQTSMYLCASSLLRGIHEQYFGPGTRLTVT.

This clone came up many times. The gene calls are TRBV7-2 and TRBJ2-7; 7 positions agree with TRBD1. CDR1 is SGHTA, CDR2 FQGNSA, per germline. Losses at the gene ends were 5 bases for V and 3 bases for J; bases not matched to a gene: 4. The CDR3 covers 13 residues. The CDR3 DNA reads TGTGCCAGCAGCCGACAGGGTGACTACGAGCAGTACTTC. Translation gives CASSRQGDYEQYF.

This chain connects TRBV5-1 to TRBJ1-6; D unclear. The ends were cut back, 1 base at V and 9 bases at J, with 14 bases in the middle. This CDR3 has 15 amino acids. The germline V gene encodes CDR1 SGHRS and CDR2 YFSETQ. The CDR3 reads CASSLTRGSGSPLHF. The CDR3 coding sequence is TGCGCCAGCAGCTTGACGCGGGGATCCGGTTCACCCCTCCACTTT.

The chain joins TRBV19 to TRBJ1-5; 9 bases agree with TRBD1. Germline CDR1 reads LNHDA; CDR2 reads SQIVND (reference sequence). Unmatched junction bases numbered 10, after V lost 7 bases and J lost 3 bases. The CDR3 totals 16 residues. The CDR3 spells CASNSGQGRANQPQHF. DNA of the CDR3: TGTGCCAGTAATTCGGGACAGGGAAGGGCCAATCAGCCCCAGCATTTT.

This clone has more than one count but fewer than ten. V gene TRBV7-4 combines with J gene TRBJ2-5; 8 bases agree with TRBD2. Germline V gene sequence: CDR1 SGHVT, CDR2 SQSDAQ. This CDR3 contains 18 residues. Trimming at V came to 2 bases and at J to 2 bases, leaving 13 bases not matched to a gene. The chain's CDR3 is CASSLMKTTGGLQETQYF. The CDR3 nucleotides read TGTGCCAGCAGCTTAATGAAGACAACGGGGGGGCTACAAGAGACCCAGTACTTC. The full variable domain, its missing parts supplied by reference TRBV7-4 and TRBJ2-5, is GAGVSQSPRYKVAKRGRDVALRCDSISGHVTLYWYRQTLGQGSEVLTYSQSDAQRDKSGRPSGRFSAERPERSVSTLKIQRTEQGDSAVYLCASSLMKTTGGLQETQYFGPGTRLLVL.

V and J are TRBV4-3 and TRBJ1-2; 7 bases are a match to TRBD1. Trimming at V came to 0 bases and at J to 4 bases, leaving 8 bases not matched to a gene. This CDR3 has 16 residues. The germline gives CDR1 LGHNA, CDR2 YSLEER. Written as DNA, the CDR3 is TGCGCCAGCAGCCAAGAGCCGACAGGGCTCTCCTATGGCTACACCTTC. It yields the protein CASSQEPTGLSYGYTF.

The rearrangement uses TRBV14 and TRBJ2-3; 7 bases align to TRBD2. Germline CDR1 and CDR2: SGHDN and FVKESK. This CDR3 contains 13 residues. J was trimmed by 6 bases and V by 1 base; bases with no gene match: 1. The CDR3 coding sequence is TGTGCCAGCAGCCAAGGACTAGCCGATACGCAGTATTTT. Translating it yields CASSQGLADTQYF. Using reference TRBV14 and TRBJ2-3 for the parts outside the CDR3, the full variable domain is EAGVTQFPSHSVIEKGQTVTLRCDPISGHDNLYWYRRVMGKEIKFLLHFVKESKQDESGMPNNRFLAERTGGTYSTLKVQPAELEDSGVYFCASSQGLADTQYFGPGTRLTVL.

This chain joins TRBV23-1 and TRBJ2-5, with TRBD2 matching over 8 bases. TRBV23-1 is an open reading frame, and its role is uncertain. The junction had 9 bases not matched to a gene; V was cut back by 3 bases and J by 6 bases. The CDR3 has 15 residues. The CDR3 here is CASSQGAGVGKTQYF. The CDR3 DNA sequence: TGCGCCAGCAGTCAGGGAGCGGGGGTGGGGAAGACCCAGTACTTC.

The chain joins TRBV12-5 to TRBJ1-3, with 8 nucleotides matching TRBD1. Germline V gene data show CDR1 as LGHNT and CDR2 as FRNRAP. V dropped 6 bases and J dropped 0; count of bases not matched to a gene: 1. The CDR3 runs 14 residues. The chain's CDR3 is CASGTGGSGNTIYF. CDR3 nucleotide sequence: TGTGCTAGTGGCACAGGGGGCTCTGGAAACACCATATATTTT.

The chain couples TRBV7-2 to TRBJ2-5, with D possibly TRBD2 on 6 matching bases. V was pared by 1 base and J by 9 bases, with 18 bases between. This CDR3 region has 15 residues. Looked up from germline, CDR1 is SGHTA and CDR2 is FQGNSA. CDR3 in amino acids: CASSLEGGVLPAQYF. Written as DNA, the CDR3 is TGTGCCAGCAGCTTAGAGGGCGGGGTCCTTCCAGCCCAGTACTTC.

This sequence joins TRBV7-2 and TRBJ1-2; 8 nucleotides align to TRBD1. With 5 bases clipped from V and 8 bases from J, the junction kept 4 bases outside the gene matches. The V gene's germline CDR1 is SGHTA and CDR2 FQGNSA. The CDR3 runs 12 residues. The CDR3 nucleotides read TGTGCCAGCAGCCTACGACAGGGGGGCTACACCTTC. It translates to CASSLRQGGYTF.

V gene TRBV7-2 combines with J gene TRBJ1-1, with TRBD1 as a possible D gene (5 bases). Germline loops: CDR1 SGHTA, CDR2 FQGNSA. The CDR3 is 16 residues long. Trimming shortened V by 2 bases and J by 4 bases, and 17 bases separated the two germline ends. The CDR3 DNA is TGTGCCAGCAGCTTATCGGGGCAACGGGGACTCACTGAAGCTTTCTTT. This sequence encodes CASSLSGQRGLTEAFF. The full variable domain, in which reference TRBV7-2 and TRBJ1-1 provide the parts outside the CDR3, is GAGVSQSPSNKVTEKGKDVELRCDPISGHTALYWYRQSLGQGLEFLIYFQGNSAPDKSGLPSDRFSAERTGGSVSTLTIQRTQQEDSAVYLCASSLSGQRGLTEAFFGQGTRLTVV.